This section outlines one TCR beta chain sequence together with its context. The table lists this clonotype with many counts. What antigen it recognizes has not been identified. Per-base qualities were not stored, and no clone one base away is much larger. These data come from a study of identical twins (dated by TCRdb to the mid-2010s). At the level of the whole study: The study deep-sequenced TCR alpha and beta repertoires from monozygotic twins, unrelated adults of various ages and cord blood to test whether fetal clonotypes persist. To rule out contamination, replicate twin experiments were performed at different times with different library preparation protocols. Points the paper makes about the study in general: A weaker excess of twin sharing was found in beta out-of-frame sequences because the signal-to-noise ratio was lowered by fewer shared sequences. Out-of-frame TCR alpha sequences shared between twins showed an excess of low generation-probability sequences compared with coincidental sharing between unrelated individuals. Because the same donors could not be followed over many years, conclusions were based on cross-sectional statistical analysis. Invariant T cells such as MAIT and iNKT could partly confound zero-insertion analyses, although diverse VJ usage argued against such confounding for most clonotypes. Abundant cord blood beta clonotypes had fewer insertions, young adult naive repertoires showed a similar but weaker trend, and memory repertoires showed no such trend. Recombination models systematically underestimated out-of-frame TCR alpha sharing in monozygotic twins but agreed with sharing between unrelated individuals.

All donors were healthy Caucasians. The study also sequenced three unrelated non-twin adults: a male aged 18 to 29, a male aged 50 to 59 and a female aged 50 to 59. Using Miltenyi CD45RO+ enrichment and human naive T-cell isolation kits, memory (CD45RO+) and naive T cells were isolated from PBMC. Library generation was performed with 5' RACE. Sequencer: Illumina HiSeq 2000. A universal primer binding site was introduced by template switching, and a unique molecular identifier was present in the final cDNA, enabling accurate counting of TCR cDNA molecules. Specific primers in the conserved constant-segment region were used to synthesize first-strand cDNA for TCR alpha and beta chains. To control for contamination, each cDNA library was double barcoded with a SMART-Mk sample barcode plus Illumina barcodes. TruSeq adapter sequences along with Illumina sample barcodes were introduced in two successive PCR steps. The TCR alpha and beta cDNA libraries were sequenced on the Illumina HiSeq platform using custom primers. On the study's bioinformatics: MiGEC was used to process raw reads and extract unique molecular identifiers, and MiXCR was used to find CDR3 positions. For each individual, recombination models were inferred using an EM algorithm with the repgenHMM and IGoR tools. Shared clonotypes were analyzed with the tcR package in R, and sharing was normalized by the product of cloneset sizes. To study raw recombination free of thymic and clonal selection effects, out-of-frame nonproductive sequences were analyzed. The public reads were quality trimmed at Q25 with fastp and then assembled into clones with MiXCR by TCRdb, keeping productive beta chains. Each entry is one CDR3 protein sequence, shown with its most common DNA and genes. The V and J calls follow TCRdb's processing rather than the paper's. The sample table shows more than 650,000 distinct CDR3 sequences, and roughly 6.2% are seen once. The top ten clonotypes cover roughly 2% of the sample.

The CDR3 numbers 14 residues from cysteine through phenylalanine. The entry retains the CDR3 DNA only, 42 bases that are in frame from base 1. V drops 2 bases and J drops 6 bases, leaving 13 bases in between. From the germline V gene (reference sequence), CDR1 is MNHEY and CDR2 is SMNVEV. Specimen: naive T cells sorted from blood. The sample's cell subset or site, from its label and the paper: cells isolated with a human naive T-cell isolation kit. The V and J segments used are TRBV27 and TRBJ1-1; the D gene is perhaps TRBD1, on 5 matching bases. The source of this sequence is a man between 18 and 35 years old in good health. The CDR3 here reads CASSLGQGIPEAFF. The DNA sequence follows: TGTGCCAGCAGTTTAGGTCAGGGAATCCCTGAAGCTTTCTTT.